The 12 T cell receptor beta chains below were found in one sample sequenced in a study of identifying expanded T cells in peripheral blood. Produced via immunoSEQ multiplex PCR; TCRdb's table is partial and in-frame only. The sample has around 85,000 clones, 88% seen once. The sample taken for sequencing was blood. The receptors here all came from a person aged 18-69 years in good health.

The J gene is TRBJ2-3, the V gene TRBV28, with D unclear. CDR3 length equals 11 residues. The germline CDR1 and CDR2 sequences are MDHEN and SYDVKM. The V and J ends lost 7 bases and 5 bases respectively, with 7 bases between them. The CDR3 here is CASKFVDTQYF. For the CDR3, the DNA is TGTGCCAGCAAGTTCGTAGATACGCAGTATTTT.

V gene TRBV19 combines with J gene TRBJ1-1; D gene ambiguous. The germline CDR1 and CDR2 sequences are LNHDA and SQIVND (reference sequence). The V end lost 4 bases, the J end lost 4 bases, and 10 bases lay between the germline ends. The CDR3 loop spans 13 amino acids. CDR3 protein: CASSTTRSTEAFF. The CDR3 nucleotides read TGTGCCAGTAGTACTACCCGGAGCACTGAAGCTTTCTTT.

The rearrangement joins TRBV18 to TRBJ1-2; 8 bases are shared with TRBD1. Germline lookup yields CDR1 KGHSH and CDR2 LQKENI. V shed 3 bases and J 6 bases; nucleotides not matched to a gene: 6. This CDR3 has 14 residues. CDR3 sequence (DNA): TGTGCCAGCTCACCCGACAGGGGCGACGATGGCTACACCTTC. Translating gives CASSPDRGDDGYTF.

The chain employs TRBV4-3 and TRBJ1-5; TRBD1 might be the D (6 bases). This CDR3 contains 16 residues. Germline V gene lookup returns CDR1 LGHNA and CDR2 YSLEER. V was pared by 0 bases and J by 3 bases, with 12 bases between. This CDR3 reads CASSQEHRVINQPQHF. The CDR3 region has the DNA TGCGCCAGCAGCCAAGAACACAGGGTTATCAATCAGCCCCAGCATTTT.

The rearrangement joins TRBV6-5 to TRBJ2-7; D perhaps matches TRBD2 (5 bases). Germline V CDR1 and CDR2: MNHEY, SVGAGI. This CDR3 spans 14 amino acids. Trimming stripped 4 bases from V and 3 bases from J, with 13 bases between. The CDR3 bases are TGTGCCAGCAGTTTCTCACTCAGCGGCTACGAGCAGTACTTC. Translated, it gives CASSFSLSGYEQYF.

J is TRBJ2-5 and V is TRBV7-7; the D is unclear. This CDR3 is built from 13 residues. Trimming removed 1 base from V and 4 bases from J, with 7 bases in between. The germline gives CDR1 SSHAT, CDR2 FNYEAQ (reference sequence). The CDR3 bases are TGTGCCAGCAGCTTAGGTCTCCGAGAGACCCAGTACTTC. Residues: CASSLGLRETQYF.

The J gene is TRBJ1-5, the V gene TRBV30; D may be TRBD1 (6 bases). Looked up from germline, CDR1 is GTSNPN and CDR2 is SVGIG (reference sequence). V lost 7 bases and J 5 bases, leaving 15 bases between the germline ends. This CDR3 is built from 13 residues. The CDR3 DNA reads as TGTGCCTACTCGGACAGCTCCCATCAGCCCCAGCATTTT. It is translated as CAYSDSSHQPQHF.

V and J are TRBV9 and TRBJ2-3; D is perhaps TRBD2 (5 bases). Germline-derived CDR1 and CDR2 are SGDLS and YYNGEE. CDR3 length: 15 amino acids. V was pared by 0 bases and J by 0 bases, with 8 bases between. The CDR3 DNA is TGTGCCAGCAGCGTAGCCGGACTTAGCACAGATACGCAGTATTTT. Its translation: CASSVAGLSTDTQYF.

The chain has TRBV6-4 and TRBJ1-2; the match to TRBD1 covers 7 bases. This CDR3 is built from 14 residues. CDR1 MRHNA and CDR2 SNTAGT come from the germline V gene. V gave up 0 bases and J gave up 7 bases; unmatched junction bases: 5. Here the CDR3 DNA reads TGTGCCAGCAGTGACTCGGAGGGGGCGCGTGGCTACACCTTC. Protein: CASSDSEGARGYTF.

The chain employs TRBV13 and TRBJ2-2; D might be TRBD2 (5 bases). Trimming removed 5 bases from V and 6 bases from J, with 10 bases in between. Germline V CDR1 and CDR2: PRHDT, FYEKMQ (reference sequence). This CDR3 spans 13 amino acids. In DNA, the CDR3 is TGTGCCAGCAGCATCTCGCGGGCCGGGGAGCTGTTTTTT. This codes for CASSISRAGELFF.

The CDR3 coding sequence is TGTGCCAGCAGTGAATTCGAAGAGACCCAGTACTTC. The encoded protein is CASSEFEETQYF. This rearrangement joins TRBV25-1 to TRBJ2-5, with D unclear. The CDR3 runs 12 residues. The germline gives CDR1 MGHDK, CDR2 SYGVNS. Trimming removed 1 base from V and 3 bases from J, with 3 bases in between.

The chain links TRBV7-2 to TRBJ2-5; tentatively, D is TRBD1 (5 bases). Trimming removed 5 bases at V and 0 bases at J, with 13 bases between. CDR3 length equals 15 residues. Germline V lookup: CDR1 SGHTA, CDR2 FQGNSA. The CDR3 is CASSILWGYQETQYF. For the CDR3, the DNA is TGTGCCAGCAGCATCCTTTGGGGCTACCAAGAGACCCAGTACTTC.